This is a list of T cell receptor beta chains from one sample in a study of blood T cell repertoires in COVID-19. The table came from immunoSEQ multiplex PCR; TCRdb's copy has only in-frame clones and leaves some out. In the table there are approximately 260,000 clones, approximately 84% of which are singletons. Input material: PBMCs or T cells enriched from blood (not recorded which). The receptor set was obtained from a woman aged 40 to 50 with acute COVID-19. The CDR3 runs from the conserved cysteine through the conserved F or W. Clone size is shown for a subset of rows, as once, few, many or a class of expanded clone.

v_call,clone_size,cdr3_aa
TRBV5-1,-,CASSLGRNYGYTF
TRBV6-1,-,CASSDVGAAGELFF
TRBV6-4,-,CASSDSTQGPAFF
TRBV30,-,CAWSIAGTQHQPQHF
TRBV2,-,CASSRLAGVRNEQFF
TRBV9,few,CASSIGVDRQETQYF
TRBV11-2,-,CASSPRSGSSYNEQFF
TRBV20-1,-,CSASGGRTHEQYF
TRBV21-1,once,CASSPVEETRRIYEQYF
TRBV19,once,CASFQGSSGNTIYF
TRBV19,-,CASSSGFSTDTQYF
TRBV7-3,-,CASSLTGGSLSEAFF
TRBV19,-,CASSIRAGLTNYGYTF
TRBV27,-,CASSTGLRNSYEQYF
TRBV7-9,-,CASSNGQANSPLHF
TRBV12-5,-,CASGPGTGDTGELFF
TRBV7-2,-,CASSRPGTSYEQYF
TRBV5-1,-,CASKDWREDGNTQYF
TRBV4-1,-,CASSQDTTGGPGEQFF
TRBV15,-,CATSRGGTGRQPQHF
TRBV14,-,CASSQVGQGRGTQYF
TRBV2,few,CASSVDTSSYNEQFF
TRBV27,-,CASSLSQASHEQFF
TRBV6-1,-,CASSDQVAGGRHEQFF
TRBV7-3,-,CASSFPGTGIMTKNIQYF
TRBV4-1,-,CASTQEMNTEAFF
TRBV5-1,once,CASSFTGERNTEAFF
TRBV6-6,-,CASRLQGAYEQYF
TRBV12-5,-,CASGRDSGGYNEQFF
TRBV10-3,-,CAISADNSPLHF
TRBV27,-,CASSLSRLNEQFF
TRBV6-1,few,CASSDSGAGTDTQYF
TRBV27,-,CASSINSGRGYNEQFF
TRBV9,-,CASSFDASNRVAGELFF
TRBV24-1,-,CATSDSGVQPQHF
TRBV5-1,-,CASRTTGEDTEAFF